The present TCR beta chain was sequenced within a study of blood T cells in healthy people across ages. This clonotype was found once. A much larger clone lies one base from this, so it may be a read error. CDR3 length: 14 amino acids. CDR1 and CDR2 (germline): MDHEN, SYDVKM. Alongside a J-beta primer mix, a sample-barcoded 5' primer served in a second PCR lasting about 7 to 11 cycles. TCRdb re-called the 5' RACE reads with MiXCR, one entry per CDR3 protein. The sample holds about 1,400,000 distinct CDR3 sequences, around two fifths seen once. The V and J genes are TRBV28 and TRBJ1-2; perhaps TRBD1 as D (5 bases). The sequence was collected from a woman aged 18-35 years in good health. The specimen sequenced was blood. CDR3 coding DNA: TGTGCCAGCAGTTTACGGGGGACTAACTATGACTACACCTTC. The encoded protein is CASSLRGTNYDYTF.